This T cell receptor (beta chain) was identified during a study of post-analysis software for immune sequencing data. Study results and caveats: TRBV5-6, TRBV5-1 and TRBV20-1 belonged to a set of roughly five TRBV segments that were more frequent in patients than controls.

Each TCR beta cDNA library carried unique molecular identifiers. One entry per CDR3 protein results from TCRdb running MiXCR on the PCR reads. The table has roughly 430,000 distinct CDR3 sequences, roughly 38% seen once. V dropped 2 bases and J dropped 3; count of bases not matched to a gene: 4. Germline CDR1 and CDR2: KGHSH and LQKENI. The CDR3 consists of 15 residues. This clonotype was seen more than once but under ten times. The antigen remains unidentified. The J gene is TRBJ1-5, the V gene TRBV18; 7 positions agree with TRBD1. The TCR sequence derives from a girl aged 2-10 years with multiple sclerosis. Sequenced sample: blood. The CDR3: CASSPTGVNNQPQHF. The CDR3 coding sequence is TGTGCCAGCTCACCAACAGGGGTTAACAATCAGCCCCAGCATTTT.